This T cell receptor (beta chain) was profiled in a study of shared clonotypes between healthy human individuals. Overall study: Per donor, CD8 memory used one plate, CD8 naive used two, CD4 memory used three and CD4 naive used three.

The protocol was immunoSEQ multiplex PCR, while the TCRdb copy is restricted to in-frame clones and leaves out a portion. The sample carries some 1.1 million clones, roughly 80% recorded once. A few counts support this clone. Antigen unknown. The V and J ends lost 6 bases and 4 bases respectively, with 13 bases between them. This CDR3 contains 13 residues. Per the germline V gene, CDR1 is SGHNT and CDR2 is YYREEE (reference sequence). The study's findings and limits: The study found lower generation probabilities in non-shared clonotypes than in those shared by all four donors. Larger richness was generally estimated for naive than memory subsets.

The sequence was obtained from a young man in good health. Some clones in this sample may be carry-over from other donors' samples. J is TRBJ2-5 and V is TRBV5-4; D gene ambiguous. The sequenced material came from memory CD4+ T cells from PBMCs. Indicated subset: CD45RA-negative fraction. CDR3 DNA sequence: TGTGCCAGCATGTGGCGGCCACGAGAGACCCAGTACTTC. The encoded protein is CASMWRPRETQYF.